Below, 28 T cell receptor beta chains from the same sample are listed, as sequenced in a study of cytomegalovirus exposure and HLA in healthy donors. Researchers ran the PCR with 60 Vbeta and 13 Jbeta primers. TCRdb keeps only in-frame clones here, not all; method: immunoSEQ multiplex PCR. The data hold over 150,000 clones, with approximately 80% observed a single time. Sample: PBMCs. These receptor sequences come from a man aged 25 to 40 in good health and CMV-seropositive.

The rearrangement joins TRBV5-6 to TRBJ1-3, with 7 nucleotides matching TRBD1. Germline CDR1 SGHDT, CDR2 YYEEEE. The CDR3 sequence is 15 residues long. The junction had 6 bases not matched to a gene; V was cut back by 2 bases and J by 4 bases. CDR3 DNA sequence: TGTGCCAGCAGCTTTGCCACAGGGGCCGGAAACACCATATATTTT. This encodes CASSFATGAGNTIYF.

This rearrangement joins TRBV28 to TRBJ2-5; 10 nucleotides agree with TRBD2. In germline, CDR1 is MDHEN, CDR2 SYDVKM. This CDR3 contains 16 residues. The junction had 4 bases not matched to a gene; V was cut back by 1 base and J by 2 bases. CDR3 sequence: CASSLSLAGVQETQYF. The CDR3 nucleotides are TGTGCCAGCAGTTTATCTCTAGCGGGAGTTCAAGAGACCCAGTACTTC.

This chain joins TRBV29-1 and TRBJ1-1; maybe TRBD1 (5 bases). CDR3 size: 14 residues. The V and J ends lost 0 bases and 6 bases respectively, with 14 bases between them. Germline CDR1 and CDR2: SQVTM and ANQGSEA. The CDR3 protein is CSVEEWGVTSEAFF. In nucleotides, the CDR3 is TGCAGCGTTGAAGAGTGGGGCGTAACCTCTGAAGCTTTCTTT.

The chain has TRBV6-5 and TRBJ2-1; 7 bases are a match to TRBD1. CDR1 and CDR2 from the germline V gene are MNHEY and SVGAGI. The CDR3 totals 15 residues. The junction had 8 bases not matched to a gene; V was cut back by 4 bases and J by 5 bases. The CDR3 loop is CASSSVGTANNEQFF. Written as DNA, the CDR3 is TGTGCCAGCAGTTCCGTTGGGACAGCCAACAATGAGCAGTTCTTC.

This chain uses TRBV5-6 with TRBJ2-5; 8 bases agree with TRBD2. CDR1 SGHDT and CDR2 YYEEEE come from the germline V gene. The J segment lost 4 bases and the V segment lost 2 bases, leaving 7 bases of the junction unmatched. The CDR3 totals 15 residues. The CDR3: CASSFQAGGRETQYF. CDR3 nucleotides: TGTGCCAGCAGCTTTCAGGCGGGAGGCAGAGAGACCCAGTACTTC.

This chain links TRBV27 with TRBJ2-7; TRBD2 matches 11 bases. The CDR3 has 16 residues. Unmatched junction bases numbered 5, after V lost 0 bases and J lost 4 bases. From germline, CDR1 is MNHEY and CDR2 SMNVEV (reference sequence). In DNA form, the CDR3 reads TGTGCCAGCAGTTTATCGGGACTAGCGGCGGCTTACGAGCAGTACTTC. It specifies CASSLSGLAAAYEQYF.

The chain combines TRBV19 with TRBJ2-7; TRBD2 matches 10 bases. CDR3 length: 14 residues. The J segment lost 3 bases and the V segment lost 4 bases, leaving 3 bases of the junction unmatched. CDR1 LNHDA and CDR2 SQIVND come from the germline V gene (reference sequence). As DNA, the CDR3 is TGTGCCAGTAGTAGGACTAGCGGAGACTACGAGCAGTACTTC. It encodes CASSRTSGDYEQYF.

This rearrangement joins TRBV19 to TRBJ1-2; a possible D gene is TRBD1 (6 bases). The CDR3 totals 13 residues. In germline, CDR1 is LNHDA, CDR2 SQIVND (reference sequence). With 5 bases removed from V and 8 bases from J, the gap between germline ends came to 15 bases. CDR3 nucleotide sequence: TGTGCCAGTAGTTTCCGGGACACGGGAGGCTACACCTTC. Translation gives CASSFRDTGGYTF. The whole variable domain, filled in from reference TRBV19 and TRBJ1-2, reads DGGITQSPKYLFRKEGQNVTLSCEQNLNHDAMYWYRQDPGQGLRLIYYSQIVNDFQKGDIAEGYSVSREKKESFPLTVTSAQKNPTAFYLCASSFRDTGGYTFGSGTRLTVV.

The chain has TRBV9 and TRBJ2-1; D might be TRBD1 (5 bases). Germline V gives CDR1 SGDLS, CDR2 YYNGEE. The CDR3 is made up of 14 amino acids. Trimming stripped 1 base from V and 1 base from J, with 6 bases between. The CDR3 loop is CASSVRGSYNEQFF. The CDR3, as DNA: TGTGCCAGCAGCGTAAGGGGTTCCTACAATGAGCAGTTCTTC.

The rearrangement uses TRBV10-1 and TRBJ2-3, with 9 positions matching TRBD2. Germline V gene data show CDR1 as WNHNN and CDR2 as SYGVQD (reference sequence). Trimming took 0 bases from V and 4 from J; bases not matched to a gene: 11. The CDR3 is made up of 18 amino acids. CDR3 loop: CASSESRCVAGVPDTQYF. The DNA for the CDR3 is TGCGCCAGCAGTGAGTCCAGGTGTGTAGCGGGAGTTCCAGATACGCAGTATTTT.

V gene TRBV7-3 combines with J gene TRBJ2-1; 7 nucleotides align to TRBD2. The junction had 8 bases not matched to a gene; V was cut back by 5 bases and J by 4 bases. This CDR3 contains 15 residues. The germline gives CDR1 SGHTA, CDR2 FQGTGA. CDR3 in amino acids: CASSPASGTYNEQFF. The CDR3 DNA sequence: TGTGCCAGCAGCCCCGCTAGCGGAACGTACAATGAGCAGTTCTTC.

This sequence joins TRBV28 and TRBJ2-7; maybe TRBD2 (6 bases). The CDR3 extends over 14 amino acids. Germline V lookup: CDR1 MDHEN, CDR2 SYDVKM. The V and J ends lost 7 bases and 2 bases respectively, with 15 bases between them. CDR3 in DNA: TGTGCCAGCAACTCTGGGACTGAAGCCTACGAGCAGTACTTC. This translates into CASNSGTEAYEQYF.

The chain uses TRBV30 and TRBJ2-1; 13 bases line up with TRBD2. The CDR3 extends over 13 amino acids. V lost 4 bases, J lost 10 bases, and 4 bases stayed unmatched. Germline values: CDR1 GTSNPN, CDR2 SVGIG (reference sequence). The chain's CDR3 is CAWMQLAGGEQFF. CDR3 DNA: TGTGCCTGGATGCAACTAGCGGGAGGGGAGCAGTTCTTC.

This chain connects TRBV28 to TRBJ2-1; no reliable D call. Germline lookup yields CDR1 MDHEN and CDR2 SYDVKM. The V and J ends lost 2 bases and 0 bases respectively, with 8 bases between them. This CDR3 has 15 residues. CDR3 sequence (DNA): TGTGCCAGCAGTTTACCGCTTAGCTCCTACAATGAGCAGTTCTTC. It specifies CASSLPLSSYNEQFF.

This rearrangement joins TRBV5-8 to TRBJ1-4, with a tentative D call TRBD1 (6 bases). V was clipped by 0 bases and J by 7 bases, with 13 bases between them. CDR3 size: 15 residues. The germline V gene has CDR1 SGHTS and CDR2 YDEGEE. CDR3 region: CASSLDRALGEKLFF. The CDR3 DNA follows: TGTGCCAGCAGCTTGGACAGGGCCCTCGGTGAAAAACTGTTTTTT.

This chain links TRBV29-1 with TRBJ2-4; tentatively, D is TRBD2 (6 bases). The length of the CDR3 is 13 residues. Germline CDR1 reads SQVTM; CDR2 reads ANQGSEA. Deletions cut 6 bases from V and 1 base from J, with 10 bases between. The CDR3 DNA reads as TGCAGCGTCCGTCGGGGGGCCAAAAACATTCAGTACTTC. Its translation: CSVRRGAKNIQYF.

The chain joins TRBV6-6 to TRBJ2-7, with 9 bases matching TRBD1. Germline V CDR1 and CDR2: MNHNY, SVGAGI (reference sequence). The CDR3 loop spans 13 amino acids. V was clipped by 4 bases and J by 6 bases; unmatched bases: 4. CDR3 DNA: TGTGCCAGCAGTTCACAGGGGGCCGGCGAGCAGTACTTC. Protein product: CASSSQGAGEQYF.

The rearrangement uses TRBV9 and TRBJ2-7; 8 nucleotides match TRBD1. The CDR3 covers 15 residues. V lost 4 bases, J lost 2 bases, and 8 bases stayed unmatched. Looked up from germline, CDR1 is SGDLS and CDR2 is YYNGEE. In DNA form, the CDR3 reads TGTGCCAGCAGCCCCGGGACAGGATTCCCCTACGAGCAGTACTTC. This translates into CASSPGTGFPYEQYF.

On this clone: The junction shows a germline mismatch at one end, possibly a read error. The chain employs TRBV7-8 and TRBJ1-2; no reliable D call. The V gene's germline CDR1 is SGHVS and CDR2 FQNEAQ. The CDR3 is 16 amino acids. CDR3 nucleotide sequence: TGTGCCAGCAGCTTACTAAACCGGGAGGCTAACTATGGCTACCCCTTC. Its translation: CASSLLNREANYGYPF.

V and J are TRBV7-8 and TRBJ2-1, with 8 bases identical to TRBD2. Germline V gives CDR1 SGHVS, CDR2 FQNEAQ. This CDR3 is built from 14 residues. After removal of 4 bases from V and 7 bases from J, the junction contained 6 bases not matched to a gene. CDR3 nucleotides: TGTGCCAGCAGCTCATGGGCGGGGGGTAATGAGCAGTTCTTC. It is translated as CASSSWAGGNEQFF.

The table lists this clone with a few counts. CDR3 sequence reads: CASSVTGLPLSSYNEQFF. The CDR3 DNA follows: TGTGCCAGCAGCGTTACGGGACTCCCCTTGAGCTCCTACAATGAGCAGTTCTTC. The V and J genes are TRBV9 and TRBJ2-1; a weak D match, TRBD2 (6 bases). This CDR3 is built from 18 residues. Germline values: CDR1 SGDLS, CDR2 YYNGEE. Trimming pared 2 bases from V and 0 bases from J, leaving 18 bases between.

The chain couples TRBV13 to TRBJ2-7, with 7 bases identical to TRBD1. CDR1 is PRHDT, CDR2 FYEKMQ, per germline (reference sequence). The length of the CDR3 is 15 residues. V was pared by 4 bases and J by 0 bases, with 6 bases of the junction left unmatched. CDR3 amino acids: CASSSNRGFSYEQYF. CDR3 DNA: TGTGCCAGCAGCTCGAACAGGGGTTTCTCCTACGAGCAGTACTTC.

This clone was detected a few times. This chain's CDR3 is CASSQDLSGVGNYGYTF. CDR3 sequence (DNA): TGCGCCAGCAGCCAAGATCTTTCGGGGGTTGGCAACTATGGCTACACCTTC. The J gene is TRBJ1-2, the V gene TRBV4-1, with D perhaps TRBD1 (5 bases). Germline V lookup: CDR1 MGHRA, CDR2 YSYEKL. The ends were cut back, 0 bases at V and 2 bases at J, with 16 bases in the middle. This CDR3 is 17 amino acids long.

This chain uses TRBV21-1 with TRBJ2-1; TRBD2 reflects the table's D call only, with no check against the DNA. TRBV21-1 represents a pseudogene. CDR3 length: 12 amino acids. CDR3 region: CASRPISHEQFF. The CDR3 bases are TGTGCCAGCAGGCCTATATCCCATGAGCAGTTCTTC.

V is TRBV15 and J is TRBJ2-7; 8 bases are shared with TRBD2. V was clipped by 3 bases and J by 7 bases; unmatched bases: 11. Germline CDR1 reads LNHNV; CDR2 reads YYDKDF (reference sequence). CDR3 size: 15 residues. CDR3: CATSSQKREWGEQYF. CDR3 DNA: TGTGCCACCAGCAGTCAAAAGCGGGAGTGGGGGGAGCAGTACTTC.

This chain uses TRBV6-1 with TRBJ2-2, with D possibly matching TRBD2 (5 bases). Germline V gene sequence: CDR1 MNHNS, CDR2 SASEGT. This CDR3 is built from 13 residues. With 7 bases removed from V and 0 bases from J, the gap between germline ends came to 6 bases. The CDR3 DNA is TGTGCCAGCACGAGGGCGAACACCGGGGAGCTGTTTTTT. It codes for CASTRANTGELFF.

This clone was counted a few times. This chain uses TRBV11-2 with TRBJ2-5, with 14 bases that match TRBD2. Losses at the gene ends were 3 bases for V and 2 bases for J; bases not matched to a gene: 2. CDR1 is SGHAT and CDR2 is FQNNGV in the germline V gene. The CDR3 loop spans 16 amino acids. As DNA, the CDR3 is TGTGCCAGCAGCTTCCGACTAGCGGGGGGGCAAGAGACCCAGTACTTC. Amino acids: CASSFRLAGGQETQYF. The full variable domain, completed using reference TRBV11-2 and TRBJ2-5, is EAGVAQSPRYKIIEKRQSVAFWCNPISGHATLYWYQQILGQGPKLLIQFQNNGVVDDSQLPKDRFSAERLKGVDSTLKIQPAKLEDSAVYLCASSFRLAGGQETQYFGPGTRLLVL.

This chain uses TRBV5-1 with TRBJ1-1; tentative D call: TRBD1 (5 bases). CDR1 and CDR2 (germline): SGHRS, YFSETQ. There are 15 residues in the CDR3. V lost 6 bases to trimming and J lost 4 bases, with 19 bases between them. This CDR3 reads CASNAGAGGVTEAFF. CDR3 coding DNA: TGCGCCAGCAATGCTGGGGCAGGCGGGGTCACTGAAGCTTTCTTT.